This entry lists 7 T cell receptor beta chains sequenced from one sample in a study of T cell repertoires in cytomegalovirus infection (dated by TCRdb to the late 2010s). The instrument given in TCRdb is Illumina HiSeq 1500. TCRdb took the public reads, trimmed them with fastp at Q25, ran MiXCR for clone calling and kept in-frame beta chains. Each entry merges the rows of one CDR3 protein and shows their most common DNA and genes. The sample table lists about 830,000 distinct CDR3 sequences, around a third of them with a count of one. Together, the top ten hold 9.5% to 15% of the sample. No antigen has been identified for these receptors. Sample treatment or condition, as interpreted from the label and publication: in vitro stimulation with specific CMV peptide epitopes to enrich CMV-specific T cells. The source was cultured CD8+ T cells from PBMCs, collected from culture after CMV antigen stimulation. The source of these receptors is a human donor in good health (CMV status not recorded). Some clones in this sample may be carry-over from other donors' samples.

This clonotype was observed at least ten times. The J gene is TRBJ1-4, the V gene TRBV7-9, with D perhaps matching TRBD1 (5 bases). CDR3 length equals 14 residues. The V gene lost 5 bases and the J gene lost 5 bases, with 12 bases spanning the gap. CDR1 and CDR2 from the germline V gene are SEHNR and FQNEAQ (reference sequence). The DNA of the CDR3 is TGTGCCAGCAGCGTGCTGACAGAGAATGAAAAACTGTTTTTT. Amino acids: CASSVLTENEKLFF.

The genes are TRBV27 and TRBJ1-1, with D perhaps TRBD1 (6 bases). The germline V gene has CDR1 MNHEY and CDR2 SMNVEV (reference sequence). This CDR3 spans 15 amino acids. Deletions cut 7 bases from V and 4 bases from J, with 19 bases between. The CDR3 is CASTLGGGRGTEAFF. CDR3 coding DNA: TGTGCCAGCACCCTCGGCGGGGGGCGCGGCACTGAAGCTTTCTTT.

This clonotype was detected ten times or more. J is TRBJ2-4 and V is TRBV7-2, with 7 bases identical to TRBD1. The CDR3 runs to 14 residues. Looked up from germline, CDR1 is SGHTA and CDR2 is FQGNSA. V lost 1 base and J lost 5; bases outside the gene matches: 2. The CDR3 DNA is TGTGCCAGCAGCTTAGGAGGGACAGAAAACATTCAGTACTTC. Residues: CASSLGGTENIQYF.

The rearrangement links TRBV5-5 to TRBJ1-1, with TRBD1 matching 7 bases. Germline trimming cut 10 bases from V and 2 bases from J; bases unmatched to any gene: 23. This CDR3 is built from 18 residues. Germline V gene data show CDR1 as SGHKS and CDR2 as YYEKEE (reference sequence). In DNA form, the CDR3 reads TGTGCCGTCTCTGGGTTTGTGTTGCCAGGGGGAGGAAACACTGAAGCTTTCTTT. Protein: CAVSGFVLPGGGNTEAFF.

About this clonotype itself: A much larger clone lies a single base off, so this may be a read error. The chain combines TRBV19 with TRBJ2-3; D is unresolved. Germline-derived CDR1 and CDR2 are LNHDA and SQIVND (reference sequence). Trimming took off 3 bases at V and 0 bases at J, with 10 bases between the two ends. The CDR3 totals 15 residues. This CDR3 is CASSMGSVSTDTQYF. CDR3 coding DNA: TGTGCCAGTAGTATGGGCAGTGTTAGCACAGATACGCAGTATTTT.

This clonotype was detected a few times. The J gene is TRBJ1-6, the V gene TRBV5-5; D not certain. V was cut by 0 bases and J by 8 bases, with 0 bases left in between. This CDR3 contains 11 residues. Germline loops: CDR1 SGHKS, CDR2 YYEKEE (reference sequence). Written as DNA, the CDR3 is TGTGCCAGCAGCTTGGATTCACCCCTCCACTTT. Its protein is CASSLDSPLHF.

This clonotype appeared a single time. J is TRBJ2-5 and V is TRBV20-1, with 7 bases identical to TRBD1. The CDR3 loop spans 18 amino acids. Germline V gives CDR1 DFQATT, CDR2 SNEGSKA (reference sequence). Trimming at V came to 5 bases and at J to 0 bases, leaving 18 bases not matched to a gene. The DNA for the CDR3 is TGCAGTGCTCCCCAGGACAGGACCGTCGATACAGACCAAGAGACCCAGTACTTC. Its translation is CSAPQDRTVDTDQETQYF.